This T cell receptor (beta chain) was observed in a study of blood T cell repertoires in COVID-19 (dated by TCRdb to 2020 to 2022). Regarding the research as a whole: Samples from collaborators originated in the United States, Italy and Spain and spanned both the acute and convalescent phases of COVID-19. The material from the prospective study consisted of cDNA or gDNA derived from T cells, B-cell-depleted T cells, or PBMCs. Subjects who had been exposed to COVID-19, were actively infected with it, or had recovered from it provided the deeply sampled blood TCRbeta repertoires that made up the dataset. A freely available public database, intended as a resource for researchers studying the immune response to SARS-CoV-2, is where the repertoires were released. The samples were drawn from two sources: the first 160 participants of the ongoing ImmuneRACE study, and 1,200 or so subjects contributed by 6 global collaborators. Sample metadata almost always included a de-identified subject ID, COVID-19 status, age in years and sex. HLA class I and class II types, where available, came from metadata supplied by the sample provider rather than from assay-based typing.

As to this clone: What antigen it recognizes has not been identified. Per-nucleotide qualities are absent, and no much larger clonotype sits a single base away.

For CDR1 and CDR2, the germline V gene lists SGHTA and FQGNSA. The CDR3, cysteine through phenylalanine, is 17 amino acids long. CDR3 DNA is the only sequence kept; it has 51 bases, read in frame from the first base. After removal of 6 bases from V and 5 bases from J, the junction retains 13 bases not matched to a gene. The immunoSEQ Assay, a bias-controlled multiplex PCR, was used to amplify TCRbeta CDR3 regions from genomic DNA. On the study's bioinformatics: The number of nucleated cells in each sample was estimated by amplification of reference gene primers within the assay. To quantify the absolute abundance of each unique TCRbeta CDR3 rearrangement, sequence reads were collapsed and filtered. For each sample, productive Simpson clonality was calculated as the square root of Simpson's diversity index over productive rearrangements. Not all clones reach the TCRdb copy of this immuneACCESS table, which keeps in-frame sequences only. Checked studies attribute under half of the gap to unresolved V genes and leave the rest unexplained. The DNA was the basis for D and trimming; V, J and clone size are from that table. The sample records 120,000 or so clones, over 75% of which are singletons. About a quarter of the sample belongs to the ten largest clones.

Each collaborating institution followed its own protocols to collect whole blood in K2EDTA tubes. Collaborator samples were shipped for TCRbeta analysis as frozen whole blood, isolated PBMCs, or DNA extracted from either sample type. The full study reports these points: The amount of clinical and demographic metadata varied by source and participant and was provided uncurated.

What was sequenced was peripheral blood. In this chain, TRBV7-2 is recombined with TRBJ1-1, with 12 central nucleotides matching TRBD1. The sequence was obtained from a woman at least 80 years old with acute or convalescent COVID-19. The DNA sequence is given as TGTGCCAGCAGACCGACCGGGACAGGGGGCGGTGGGACTGAAGCTTTCTTT. It is translated as CASRPTGTGGGGTEAFF.